Each of the 20 T cell receptor beta chains below was sequenced from the same sample in a study of T cell repertoires in cytomegalovirus infection (dated by TCRdb to the late 2010s). Instrument on record: Illumina HiSeq 1500. TCRdb ran its own pipeline on the public reads, namely fastp trimming at Q25 and MiXCR clone calling, and kept in-frame beta chains. Here each entry gathers all rows of one CDR3 protein and keeps the most common genes and DNA. The sample yields approximately 990,000 distinct CDR3 sequences; 31% were counted once. The ten largest account for over 11% of the sample. Reading the label with the study, this specimen's treatment or condition is: in vitro stimulation with specific CMV peptide epitopes to enrich CMV-specific T cells. These receptors' antigens are unknown. Sequencing used cultured CD8+ T cells from PBMCs, obtained from culture after CMV antigen stimulation. These TCRs come from a human donor in good health (CMV status not recorded). Some clones in this sample may be carry-over from other donors' samples.

The CDR3 loop reads CASSSWGAGELFF. Written as DNA, the CDR3 is TGTGCCAGCAGCTCCTGGGGGGCCGGGGAGCTGTTTTTT. The chain joins TRBV13 to TRBJ2-2, with D maybe TRBD2 (6 bases). V was shortened by 4 bases and J by 6 bases, with 9 bases between the two germline ends. The CDR3 sequence is 13 residues long. From germline, CDR1 is PRHDT and CDR2 FYEKMQ (reference sequence).

This clonotype appeared a few times. The chain is built from TRBV6-6 and TRBJ1-5; D uncertain. In germline, CDR1 is MNHNY, CDR2 SVGAGI (reference sequence). This CDR3 region has 12 residues. The V end was cut by 8 bases, the J end by 5 bases, with 10 bases between. The CDR3 nucleotides read TGTGCCAGCTTTGACGGTTATCAGCCCCAGCATTTT. Its protein is CASFDGYQPQHF.

Many counts were recorded for this clonotype. V gene TRBV7-9 combines with J gene TRBJ2-7; D ambiguous. Germline CDR1 SEHNR, CDR2 FQNEAQ (reference sequence). The CDR3 totals 13 residues. Trimming cost V 5 bases and J 3 bases, with 11 bases left between them. For the CDR3, the DNA is TGTGCCAGCAGCCCCCCGGACGGCTACGAGCAGTACGTC. Protein sequence: CASSPPDGYEQYV.

Ten or more counts support this clonotype. V gene TRBV12-3 or TRBV12-4 combines with J gene TRBJ1-1, with D maybe TRBD1 (6 bases). This CDR3 is 16 amino acids long. V was trimmed by 4 bases and J by 4 bases, leaving 19 bases between them. The CDR3 DNA is TGTGCCAGCAGTTCACAGGGTCCTTTTCTTGGCACTGAAGCTTTCTTT. Protein: CASSSQGPFLGTEAFF.

The CDR3 loop is CASSVDSVSYNEQFF. The CDR3 bases are TGTGCCAGCAGCGTAGACAGCGTATCCTACAATGAGCAGTTCTTC. This sequence joins TRBV9 and TRBJ2-1; D is unclear. This CDR3 spans 15 amino acids. The germline V gene has CDR1 SGDLS and CDR2 YYNGEE. V lost 0 bases and J 1 base, leaving 8 bases between the germline ends.

Remarks on this clonotype: This may arise from a read error, as a much more abundant clone is one base away. The V gene is TRBV7-2, the J gene TRBJ2-2; D ambiguous. The V end was cut by 5 bases, the J end by 3 bases, with 19 bases between. CDR1 SGHTA and CDR2 FQGNSA come from the germline V gene. CDR3 length: 17 amino acids. The CDR3 DNA sequence: TGTGCCAGCAGCCCAACGCACGACCTCGGTGACACCGGGGAGCTGTTTTTT. Translated: CASSPTHDLGDTGELFF.

Only a few counts were recorded for this clonotype. The chain combines TRBV12-3 or TRBV12-4 with TRBJ2-7; D is perhaps TRBD1 or TRBD2 (5 bases each). V lost 4 bases and J 4 bases, leaving 14 bases between the germline ends. The CDR3 length is 14 residues. CDR3 loop: CASSSGTHEYEQYV. CDR3 sequence (DNA): TGTGCCAGCAGTTCTGGGACGCACGAATACGAGCAGTACGTC.

In its sample, this clonotype was seen once. The rearrangement joins TRBV2 to TRBJ1-4; D is possibly TRBD1 (6 bases). CDR3 size: 14 residues. V gave up 1 base and J gave up 8 bases, with 11 bases separating them. The germline V gene has CDR1 SNHLY and CDR2 FYNNEI. CDR3 in DNA: TGTGCCAGCAGTGAAGACAGGGTGAGGGAAAAACTGTTTTTT. This encodes CASSEDRVREKLFF.

In this sample, this clonotype turned up once. V usage is TRBV4-1 and J usage is TRBJ2-3; perhaps TRBD2 as D (5 bases). The V end lost 0 bases, the J end lost 0 bases, and 16 bases lay between the germline ends. Germline CDR1 and CDR2: MGHRA and YSYEKL. This CDR3 is built from 18 residues. The CDR3 loop reads CASSQDPSGAPSTDTQYF. CDR3 in DNA: TGCGCCAGCAGCCAAGATCCCAGCGGAGCCCCTAGCACAGATACGCAGTATTTT.

This clonotype has a count of ten or more. The rearrangement joins TRBV7-2 to TRBJ2-6; D may be TRBD1 (5 bases). The V and J ends lost 0 bases and 2 bases respectively, with 23 bases between them. CDR3 length equals 21 residues. Germline CDR1 and CDR2: SGHTA and FQGNSA. As DNA, the CDR3 is TGTGCCAGCAGCTTAGCGGAACAGGATGTTGTGTATGTGGCTGGGGCCAACGTCCTGACTTTC. Translated: CASSLAEQDVVYVAGANVLTF.

This rearrangement joins TRBV9 to TRBJ1-2; D gene uncertain. Germline lookup yields CDR1 SGDLS and CDR2 YYNGEE. Trimming removed 0 bases at V and 2 bases at J, with 5 bases between. The CDR3 covers 13 residues. The CDR3 sequence: CASSVGQNYGYTF. DNA for the CDR3: TGTGCCAGCAGCGTAGGGCAGAACTATGGCTACACCTTC.

This sequence joins TRBV10-3 and TRBJ2-2, with 9 bases lining up with TRBD2. The CDR3 is 15 amino acids. CDR1 ENHRY and CDR2 SYGVKD come from the germline V gene. V trimming: 6 bases; J trimming: 0 bases; junction bases outside the gene matches: 2. CDR3 sequence reads: CAISGLAPNTGELFF. CDR3 coding DNA: TGTGCCATCAGCGGACTAGCGCCGAACACCGGGGAGCTGTTTTTT.

The J gene is TRBJ1-5, the V gene TRBV4-3; D not certain. V shed 1 base and J shed 0 bases, with 7 bases lying between them. The CDR3 totals 15 residues. Germline CDR1 is LGHNA and CDR2 is YSLEER. CDR3 DNA sequence: TGCGCCAGCAGCCAAGCCATAGATAGCAATCAGCCCCAGCATTTT. It translates to CASSQAIDSNQPQHF.

The chain is built from TRBV6-5 and TRBJ2-7; a weak D match, TRBD1 (8 bases). Trimming cost V 4 bases and J 3 bases, with 22 bases left between them. The germline CDR1 and CDR2 sequences are MNHEY and SVGAGI. The CDR3 is made up of 17 amino acids. The DNA for the CDR3 is TGTGCCAGCAGTTCACGGGGGGACAGGTACTCCCACTACGAGCAGTACTTC. It encodes CASSSRGDRYSHYEQYF.

This clonotype turned up a few times. The chain couples TRBV29-1 to TRBJ1-1; D is undetermined. The germline V gene encodes CDR1 SQVTM and CDR2 ANQGSEA. The V and J ends lost 6 bases and 0 bases respectively, with 14 bases between them. This CDR3 spans 14 amino acids. CDR3 residues: CSVSKSQVNTEAFF. CDR3 sequence (DNA): TGCAGCGTCTCGAAGAGTCAGGTGAACACTGAAGCTTTCTTT.

There are many counts of this clonotype. This chain uses TRBV7-2 with TRBJ2-1; 8 positions agree with TRBD2. Germline CDR1 reads SGHTA; CDR2 reads FQGNSA. Trimming took 7 bases from V and 4 from J; bases not matched to a gene: 12. The CDR3 has 16 amino acids. DNA of the CDR3: TGTGCCAGCACCGATAGCTCCCAGCGGGGGTACAATGAGCAGTTCTTC. Its translation is CASTDSSQRGYNEQFF.

This rearrangement joins TRBV28 to TRBJ1-1, with a tentative D call TRBD1 (5 bases). V was trimmed by 6 bases and J by 5 bases, leaving 16 bases between them. Germline V lookup: CDR1 MDHEN, CDR2 SYDVKM. The CDR3 runs 14 residues. The chain's CDR3 is CASRYPGFWTEAFF. CDR3 coding DNA: TGTGCCAGCAGGTATCCAGGGTTTTGGACTGAAGCTTTCTTT.

The chain couples TRBV6-5 to TRBJ2-2, with D maybe TRBD2 (6 bases). Trimming cost V 0 bases and J 5 bases, with 13 bases left between them. The length of the CDR3 is 16 residues. Per germline, CDR1 MNHEY and CDR2 SVGAGI. The CDR3 region has the DNA TGTGCCAGCAGTTACTCCCTTGGGGGGATGACCGGGGAGCTGTTTTTT. It yields the protein CASSYSLGGMTGELFF.

The CDR3 loop reads CASSQDPGREQYF. CDR3 in DNA: TGTGCCAGCAGCCAAGATCCAGGGAGGGAGCAGTACTTC. The chain couples TRBV14 to TRBJ2-7; D might be TRBD2 (6 bases). This CDR3 spans 13 amino acids. The germline gives CDR1 SGHDN, CDR2 FVKESK. V was trimmed by 0 bases and J by 7 bases, leaving 10 bases between them.

The rearrangement links TRBV7-9 to TRBJ2-5; D assignment may be TRBD1 or TRBD2 (5 bases each). CDR3 length equals 15 residues. The V gene lost 3 bases and the J gene lost 3 bases, with 14 bases spanning the gap. Germline CDR1 is SEHNR and CDR2 is FQNEAQ (reference sequence). The CDR3: CASSFPRGVEETQYF. CDR3 coding DNA: TGTGCCAGCAGCTTCCCTAGGGGAGTTGAAGAGACCCAGTACTTC. Full variable domain (remainder filled in from reference TRBV7-9 and TRBJ2-5): DTGVSQNPRHKITKRGQNVTFRCDPISEHNRLYWYRQTLGQGPEFLTYFQNEAQLEKSRLLSDRFSAERPKGSFSTLEIQRTEQGDSAMYLCASSFPRGVEETQYFGPGTRLLVL.